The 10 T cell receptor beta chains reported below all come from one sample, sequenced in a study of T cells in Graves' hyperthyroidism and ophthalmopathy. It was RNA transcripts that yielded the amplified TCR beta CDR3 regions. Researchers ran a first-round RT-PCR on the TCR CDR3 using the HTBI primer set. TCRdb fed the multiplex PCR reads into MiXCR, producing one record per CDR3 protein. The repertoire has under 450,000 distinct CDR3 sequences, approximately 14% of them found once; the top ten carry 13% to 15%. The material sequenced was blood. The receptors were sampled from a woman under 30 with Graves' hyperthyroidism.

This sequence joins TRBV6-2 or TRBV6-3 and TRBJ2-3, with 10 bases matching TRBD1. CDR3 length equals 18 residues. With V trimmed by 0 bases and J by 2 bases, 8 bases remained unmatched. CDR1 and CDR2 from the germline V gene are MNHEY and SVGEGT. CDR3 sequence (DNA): TGTGCCAGCAGTTACTCTCACGGGACAGGGGAGTTCACAGATACGCAGTATTTT. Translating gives CASSYSHGTGEFTDTQYF.

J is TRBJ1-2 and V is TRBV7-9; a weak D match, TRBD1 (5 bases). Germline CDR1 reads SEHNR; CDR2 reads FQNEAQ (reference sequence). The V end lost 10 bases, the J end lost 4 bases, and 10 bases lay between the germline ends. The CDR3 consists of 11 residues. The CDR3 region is CAIQGSYGYTF. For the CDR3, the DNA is TGTGCCATCCAGGGCTCCTATGGCTACACCTTC. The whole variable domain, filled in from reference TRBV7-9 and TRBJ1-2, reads DTGVSQNPRHKITKRGQNVTFRCDPISEHNRLYWYRQTLGQGPEFLTYFQNEAQLEKSRLLSDRFSAERPKGSFSTLEIQRTEQGDSAMYLCAIQGSYGYTFGSGTRLTVV.

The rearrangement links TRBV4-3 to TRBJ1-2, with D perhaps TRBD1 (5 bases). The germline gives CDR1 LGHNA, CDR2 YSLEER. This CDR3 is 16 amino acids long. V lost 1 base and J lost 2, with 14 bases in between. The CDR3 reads CASSQAAGLGNYGYTF. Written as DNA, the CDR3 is TGCGCCAGCAGCCAAGCAGCAGGGCTCGGAAACTATGGCTACACCTTC.

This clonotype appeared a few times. In DNA form, the CDR3 reads TGTGCCAGTAGTTCAGGGTTTTTCGGCAATCAGCCCCAGCATTTT. Its protein product is CASSSGFFGNQPQHF. The chain is built from TRBV19 and TRBJ1-5, with D possibly TRBD1 on 5 matching bases. The CDR3 is 15 residues long. Trimming left V 5 bases short and J 2 bases short, with 13 bases between. Germline CDR1 and CDR2: LNHDA and SQIVND (reference sequence).

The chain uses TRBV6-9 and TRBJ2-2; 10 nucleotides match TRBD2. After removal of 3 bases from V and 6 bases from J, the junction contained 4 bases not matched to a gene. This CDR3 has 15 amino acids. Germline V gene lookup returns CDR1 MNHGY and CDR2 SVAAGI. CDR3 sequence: CASSYLAGAPGELFF. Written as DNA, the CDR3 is TGTGCCAGCAGTTACCTAGCGGGGGCCCCCGGGGAGCTGTTTTTT.

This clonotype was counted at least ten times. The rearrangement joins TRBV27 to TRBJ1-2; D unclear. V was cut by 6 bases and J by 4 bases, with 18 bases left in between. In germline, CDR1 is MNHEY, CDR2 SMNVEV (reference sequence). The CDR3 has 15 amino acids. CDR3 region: CASSASGSTRYGYTF. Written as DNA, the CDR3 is TGTGCCAGCAGCGCCTCCGGCAGCACCCGCTATGGCTACACCTTC.

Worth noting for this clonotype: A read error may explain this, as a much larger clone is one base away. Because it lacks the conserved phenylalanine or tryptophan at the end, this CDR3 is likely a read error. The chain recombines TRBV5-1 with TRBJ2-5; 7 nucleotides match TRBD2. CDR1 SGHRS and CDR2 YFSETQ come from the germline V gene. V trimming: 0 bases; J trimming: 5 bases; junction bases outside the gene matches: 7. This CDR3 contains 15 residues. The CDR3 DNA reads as TGCGCCAGCAGCTTGGCCGGGGGGATTCAGGAGACCCAGTACCTC. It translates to CASSLAGGIQETQYL.

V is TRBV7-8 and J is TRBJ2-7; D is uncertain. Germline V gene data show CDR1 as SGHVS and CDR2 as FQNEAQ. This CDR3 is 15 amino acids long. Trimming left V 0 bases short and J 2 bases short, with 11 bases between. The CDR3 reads CASSLARIRPYEQYF. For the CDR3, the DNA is TGTGCCAGCAGCTTAGCGCGGATTAGACCCTACGAGCAGTACTTC.

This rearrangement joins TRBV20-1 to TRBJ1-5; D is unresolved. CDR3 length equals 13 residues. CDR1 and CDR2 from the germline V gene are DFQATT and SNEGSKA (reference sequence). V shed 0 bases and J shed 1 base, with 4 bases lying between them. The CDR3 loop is CSARERSNQPQHF. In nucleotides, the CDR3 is TGCAGTGCTAGAGAAAGGAGCAATCAGCCCCAGCATTTT.

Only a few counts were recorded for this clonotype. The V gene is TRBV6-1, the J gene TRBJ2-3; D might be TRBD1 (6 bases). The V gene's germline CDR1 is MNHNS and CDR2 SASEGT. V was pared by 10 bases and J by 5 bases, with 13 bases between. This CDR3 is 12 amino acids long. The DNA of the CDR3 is TGTGCCACCCGACAGGAGATAGATACGCAGTATTTT. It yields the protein CATRQEIDTQYF.